Shown below are 27 T cell receptor beta chains from a single sample sequenced in a study of vaccination and CD4 T cells after COVID-19 (dated by TCRdb to the early 2020s). The receptor library was made with PCR. Sequencing took place on an Illumina iSeq 100. TCRdb ran its own pipeline on the public reads, namely fastp trimming at Q25 and MiXCR clone calling, and kept in-frame beta chains. Every distinct CDR3 protein forms one entry, paired with its most common genes and DNA. A total of some 25,000 distinct CDR3 sequences appear in this sample, about 54% of them only once. The ten biggest clones cover 1% to 1.2% of the sample. The material was CD4+ T cells from blood, obtained before SARS-CoV-2 vaccination. Receptors were obtained from a human donor who had recovered from COVID-19.

V usage is TRBV12-2 and J usage is TRBJ2-5; TRBD1 is the table's D call, not checked against the DNA. TRBV12-2 is labeled a pseudogene. This CDR3 comprises 15 residues. CDR3 in DNA: TGTGCAAGTCGTACCGGGACCAAATCACAAGAGACCCAGTACTTC. As protein: CASRTGTKSQETQYF.

The chain combines TRBV7-2 with TRBJ2-7, with D unresolved. Looked up from germline, CDR1 is SGHTA and CDR2 is FQGNSA. V lost 0 bases and J lost 6, with 12 bases in between. This CDR3 is built from 14 residues. CDR3 bases: TGTGCCAGCAGCTTAGCCCAGGCCACATCCGAGCAGTACTTC. As protein: CASSLAQATSEQYF.

This chain links TRBV2 with TRBJ1-5; D ambiguous. Deletions cut 6 bases from V and 6 bases from J, with 12 bases between. CDR3 length: 13 amino acids. In germline, CDR1 is SNHLY, CDR2 FYNNEI. In DNA, the CDR3 is TGTGCCAGCAGCTTAGGAGAGGGTCAGCCCCAGCATTTT. It translates to CASSLGEGQPQHF. The full variable domain, in which reference TRBV2 and TRBJ1-5 provide the parts outside the CDR3, is EPEVTQTPSHQVTQMGQEVILRCVPISNHLYFYWYRQILGQKVEFLVSFYNNEISEKSEIFDDQFSVERPDGSNFTLKIRSTKLEDSAMYFCASSLGEGQPQHFGDGTRLSIL.

The chain joins TRBV2 to TRBJ2-2; 11 positions match TRBD1. With V trimmed by 4 bases and J by 6 bases, 4 bases remained unmatched. Germline CDR1 SNHLY, CDR2 FYNNEI. This CDR3 spans 15 amino acids. The CDR3 DNA sequence: TGTGCCAGCAGTGTGGGACAGGGGGGACCCGGGGAGCTGTTTTTT. Translated, it gives CASSVGQGGPGELFF. Combining the CDR3 with reference TRBV2 and TRBJ2-2 gives the whole variable domain EPEVTQTPSHQVTQMGQEVILRCVPISNHLYFYWYRQILGQKVEFLVSFYNNEISEKSEIFDDQFSVERPDGSNFTLKIRSTKLEDSAMYFCASSVGQGGPGELFFGEGSRLTVL.

The chain joins TRBV25-1 to TRBJ2-4, with 7 bases lining up with TRBD1. V was pared by 3 bases and J by 0 bases, with 5 bases of the junction left unmatched. The CDR3 loop spans 16 amino acids. Germline assignment: CDR1 MGHDK and CDR2 SYGVNS. The CDR3, as DNA: TGTGCCAGCAGTGATGTCACAGGGGCAGCCAAAAACATTCAGTACTTC. It codes for CASSDVTGAAKNIQYF.

This chain connects TRBV30 to TRBJ1-2; a possible D gene is TRBD1 (6 bases). The CDR3 has 13 amino acids. The V gene lost 5 bases and the J gene lost 8 bases, with 18 bases spanning the gap. Germline V gene sequence: CDR1 GTSNPN, CDR2 SVGIG (reference sequence). The chain's CDR3 is CAWVQGREGGYTF. CDR3 coding DNA: TGTGCCTGGGTACAGGGTCGGGAGGGCGGCTACACCTTC.

V usage is TRBV19 and J usage is TRBJ1-5; D gene uncertain. The CDR3 totals 17 residues. Germline lookup yields CDR1 LNHDA and CDR2 SQIVND (reference sequence). The ends were cut back, 5 bases at V and 7 bases at J, with 24 bases in the middle. The chain's CDR3 is CASSDSGGRGGRQPQHF. CDR3 bases: TGTGCCAGTAGTGATTCAGGAGGTCGGGGTGGGAGACAGCCCCAGCATTTT.

This clonotype was observed a few times. V and J are TRBV7-2 and TRBJ1-5; D unresolved. Trimming cost V 0 bases and J 1 base, with 1 base left between them. CDR1 is SGHTA, CDR2 FQGNSA, per germline. The CDR3 consists of 13 residues. This CDR3 is CASSLASNQPQHF. The CDR3 coding sequence is TGTGCCAGCAGCTTAGCCAGCAATCAGCCCCAGCATTTT.

This sequence joins TRBV15 and TRBJ1-6; the match to TRBD1 covers 7 bases. V lost 3 bases to trimming and J lost 5 bases; unmatched junction nucleotides: 16. The CDR3 has 19 residues. CDR1 is LNHNV and CDR2 is YYDKDF in the germline V gene (reference sequence). For the CDR3, the DNA is TGTGCCACCAGCAGGCGCTGGACAGGCCTCGACTTTCATAATTCACCCCTCCACTTT. Protein product: CATSRRWTGLDFHNSPLHF. The full variable domain, with the rest looked up from reference TRBV15 and TRBJ1-6, is DAMVIQNPRYQVTQFGKPVTLSCSQTLNHNVMYWYQQKSSQAPKLLFHYYDKDFNNEADTPDNFQSRRPNTSFCFLDIRSPGLGDTAMYLCATSRRWTGLDFHNSPLHFGNGTRLTVT.

This chain joins TRBV7-9 and TRBJ1-6, with 9 bases lining up with TRBD1. CDR3 length: 13 amino acids. The junction had 2 bases not matched to a gene; V was cut back by 5 bases and J by 9 bases. The V gene's germline CDR1 is SEHNR and CDR2 FQNEAQ (reference sequence). The CDR3 loop reads CASSMDRGSPLHF. The CDR3 DNA follows: TGTGCCAGCAGCATGGACAGGGGTTCACCCCTCCACTTT.

The J gene is TRBJ2-7, the V gene TRBV2, with 10 positions matching TRBD2. V gave up 7 bases and J gave up 5 bases; unmatched junction bases: 5. Germline loops: CDR1 SNHLY, CDR2 FYNNEI. The CDR3 has 13 amino acids. The CDR3 DNA is TGTGCCAGCACAGCGGGAGGGACTAACGAGCAGTACTTC. Protein sequence: CASTAGGTNEQYF. Filled out from reference TRBV2 and TRBJ2-7, the complete variable domain reads EPEVTQTPSHQVTQMGQEVILRCVPISNHLYFYWYRQILGQKVEFLVSFYNNEISEKSEIFDDQFSVERPDGSNFTLKIRSTKLEDSAMYFCASTAGGTNEQYFGPGTRLTVT.

V and J are TRBV6-1 and TRBJ2-7; 13 nucleotides agree with TRBD2. Germline trimming cut 5 bases from V and 6 bases from J; bases unmatched to any gene: 4. The CDR3 has 14 amino acids. Germline V lookup: CDR1 MNHNS, CDR2 SASEGT. Here the CDR3 reads CASSTSGRGSEQYF. The CDR3 DNA sequence: TGTGCCAGCAGTACTAGCGGGAGGGGCTCCGAGCAGTACTTC.

This chain connects TRBV6-5 to TRBJ2-1, with D maybe TRBD1 (5 bases). The germline CDR1 and CDR2 sequences are MNHEY and SVGAGI. There are 14 residues in the CDR3. V lost 2 bases to trimming and J lost 6 bases, with 11 bases between them. The CDR3 sequence: CASSYPGLFNEQFF. Written as DNA, the CDR3 is TGTGCCAGCAGTTACCCAGGGTTATTCAATGAGCAGTTCTTC.

The CDR3 protein is CASSHDRSGANVLTF. DNA for the CDR3: TGTGCCAGCAGCCACGACAGATCTGGGGCCAACGTCCTGACTTTC. The chain couples TRBV6-2 or TRBV6-3 to TRBJ2-6, with D maybe TRBD1 (5 bases). The CDR3 spans 15 residues. The germline V and J ends were trimmed by 6 bases and 1 base, with 10 bases remaining between them. Germline V CDR1 and CDR2: MNHEY, SVGEGT.

The chain recombines TRBV20-1 with TRBJ1-2; no firm D call. The length of the CDR3 is 12 residues. Germline assignment: CDR1 DFQATT and CDR2 SNEGSKA (reference sequence). Deletions cut 4 bases from V and 2 bases from J, with 8 bases between. CDR3 nucleotides: TGCAGTGCTACCGACAAGAACTATGGCTACACCTTC. The encoded protein is CSATDKNYGYTF.

The J gene is TRBJ2-6, the V gene TRBV11-3; a weak D match, TRBD2 (5 bases). Trimming removed 5 bases from V and 1 base from J, with 15 bases in between. This CDR3 contains 17 residues. The germline CDR1 and CDR2 sequences are SGHNT and YENEEA. DNA of the CDR3: TGTGCCAGCAGCCCAGGACTTTTGATATCTGGGGCCAACGTCCTGACTTTC. It yields the protein CASSPGLLISGANVLTF.

The rearrangement joins TRBV7-2 to TRBJ2-7; 9 bases match TRBD1. CDR1 is SGHTA, CDR2 FQGNSA, per germline. The CDR3 loop spans 16 amino acids. V was pared by 2 bases and J by 1 base, with 6 bases of the junction left unmatched. The CDR3: CASSLNGDRASYEQYF. CDR3 DNA sequence: TGTGCCAGCAGCTTAAATGGGGACAGGGCTTCCTACGAGCAGTACTTC.

This chain uses TRBV19 with TRBJ2-5, with 7 bases aligning to TRBD1. With V trimmed by 7 bases and J by 0 bases, 8 bases remained unmatched. Germline V CDR1 and CDR2: LNHDA, SQIVND (reference sequence). The CDR3 has 15 amino acids. CDR3 coding DNA: TGTGCCAGTACACGGACAGGAGCGTACCAAGAGACCCAGTACTTC. Translation gives CASTRTGAYQETQYF.

The chain carries TRBV20-1 and TRBJ2-7, with 7 bases aligning to TRBD2. After removal of 3 bases from V and 7 bases from J, the junction contained 18 bases not matched to a gene. The CDR3 length is 16 residues. Per the germline V gene, CDR1 is DFQATT and CDR2 is SNEGSKA (reference sequence). CDR3 in DNA: TGCAGTGCTAGGGACGCCCGGACTAGTTCGGAGGGGGAGCAGTACTTC. Translation gives CSARDARTSSEGEQYF.

This chain links TRBV20-1 with TRBJ1-1; TRBD1 is a possible D gene (6 bases). Trimming took 0 bases from V and 1 from J, leaving 15 bases between them. CDR3 size: 16 residues. The germline gives CDR1 DFQATT, CDR2 SNEGSKA (reference sequence). The CDR3 spells CSARDPGTSPNTEAFF. The CDR3 region has the DNA TGCAGTGCTAGAGACCCTGGGACATCCCCGAACACTGAAGCTTTCTTT.

The V gene is TRBV7-8, the J gene TRBJ2-7; a possible D gene is TRBD1 (5 bases). The CDR3 is 15 residues long. From germline, CDR1 is SGHVS and CDR2 FQNEAQ. V dropped 3 bases and J dropped 4 bases, with 16 bases sitting between them. The CDR3 region has the DNA TGTGCCAGCAGCTTCTTCCAGGGCACCCTTTACGAGCAGTACTTC. Translated, it gives CASSFFQGTLYEQYF.

V and J are TRBV29-1 and TRBJ1-4, with D possibly being TRBD1 (6 bases). The CDR3 runs to 12 residues. Trimming removed 6 bases from V and 8 bases from J, with 13 bases in between. CDR1 SQVTM and CDR2 ANQGSEA come from the germline V gene. For the CDR3, the DNA is TGCAGCGTGCGGCAGGGGAGGGAAAAACTGTTTTTT. It is translated as CSVRQGREKLFF.

The genes are TRBV7-2 and TRBJ2-7; no firm D call. Looked up from germline, CDR1 is SGHTA and CDR2 is FQGNSA. Trimming stripped 5 bases from V and 3 bases from J, with 11 bases between. The CDR3 has 13 residues. The CDR3 DNA reads as TGTGCCAGCAGCCCCGCCGTTGGCTACGAGCAGTACTTC. It translates to CASSPAVGYEQYF.

J is TRBJ2-5 and V is TRBV20-1, with 8 positions matching TRBD2. From germline, CDR1 is DFQATT and CDR2 SNEGSKA (reference sequence). J gave up 7 bases and V 1 base, and 5 bases lay outside the gene matches. The CDR3 totals 13 residues. The CDR3 DNA follows: TGCAGTGCTAGAGCGGGGGGGAACACGACCCAGTACTTC. The encoded protein is CSARAGGNTTQYF.

There are a few counts of this clonotype. The V call is TRBV19, the J call TRBJ1-2; the D is unclear. CDR1 is LNHDA and CDR2 is SQIVND in the germline V gene (reference sequence). The CDR3 runs 13 residues. V was pared by 6 bases and J by 5 bases, with 13 bases between. CDR3 coding DNA: TGTGCCAGTAGAAAGCAGCTATATTATGGCTACACCTTC. It is translated as CASRKQLYYGYTF.

This clonotype appeared a few times. J is TRBJ2-5 and V is TRBV7-2; 9 positions match TRBD2. CDR1 and CDR2 from the germline V gene are SGHTA and FQGNSA. J was trimmed by 0 bases and V by 0 bases; bases with no gene match: 11. This CDR3 spans 19 amino acids. CDR3 in amino acids: CASSLARSLAGAYQETQYF. The CDR3 DNA is TGTGCCAGCAGCTTAGCTAGAAGTTTAGCGGGGGCGTACCAAGAGACCCAGTACTTC.

The rearrangement joins TRBV7-3 to TRBJ2-7, with D possibly being TRBD2 (7 bases). Germline V lookup: CDR1 SGHTA, CDR2 FQGTGA. V lost 5 bases and J lost 2, with 16 bases in between. CDR3 length equals 15 residues. The CDR3 loop reads CASSLGGEITYEQYF. CDR3 nucleotide sequence: TGTGCCAGCAGCCTAGGGGGGGAAATAACCTACGAGCAGTACTTC.